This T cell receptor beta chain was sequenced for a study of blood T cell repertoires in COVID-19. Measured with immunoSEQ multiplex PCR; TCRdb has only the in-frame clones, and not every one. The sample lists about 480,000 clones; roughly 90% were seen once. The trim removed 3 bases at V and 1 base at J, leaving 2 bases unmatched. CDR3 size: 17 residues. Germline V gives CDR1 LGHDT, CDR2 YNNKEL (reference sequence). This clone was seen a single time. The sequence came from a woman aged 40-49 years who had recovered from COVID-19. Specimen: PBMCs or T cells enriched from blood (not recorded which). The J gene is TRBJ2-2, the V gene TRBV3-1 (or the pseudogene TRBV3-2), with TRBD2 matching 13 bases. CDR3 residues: CASSQGTSGMNTGELFF. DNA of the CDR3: TGTGCCAGCAGCCAGGGGACTAGCGGGATGAACACCGGGGAGCTGTTTTTT.